The rows below give T cell receptor beta chains drawn from one sample of a study of PD-1 and CTLA-4 blockade in melanoma. The data were produced by immunoSEQ multiplex PCR, yet TCRdb's version contains in-frame clones alone and is incomplete. This table holds some 29,000 clones, 85% to 90% found once. Here the sequenced sample was CD8+ T cells from peripheral blood, taken before anti-PD-1 treatment. The receptors stem from a human donor with melanoma. The CDR3 runs from the conserved cysteine through the conserved F or W. Fields, in order: clone size, J gene, D gene, V gene, CDR3 protein, CDR3 DNA. A D gene is named only where the DNA matches it firmly. Size is stated for part of the rows, as once, few or many counts, or as a class when the clone is expanded.

size: few
J: TRBJ1-5
D: TRBD1
V: TRBV7-9
CDR3: CASSQGTGNQPQHF
DNA: TGTGCCAGCAGCCAAGGGACAGGGAATCAGCCCCAGCATTTT

size: .
J: TRBJ2-1
D: TRBD2
V: TRBV28
CDR3: CASSFLAGGFNEQFF
DNA: TGTGCCAGCTCTTTCCTAGCGGGAGGTTTCAATGAGCAGTTCTTC

size: .
J: TRBJ2-5
D: .
V: TRBV7-9
CDR3: CASSVAAETQYF
DNA: TGTGCCAGCAGCGTAGCGGCCGAGACCCAGTACTTC

size: .
J: TRBJ2-1
D: TRBD2
V: TRBV7-9
CDR3: CASRATPGLNPNEQFF
DNA: TGTGCCAGCAGAGCTACGCCGGGACTAAACCCCAATGAGCAGTTCTTC

size: .
J: TRBJ2-3
D: TRBD2
V: TRBV30
CDR3: CAWSPSGQNTDTQYF
DNA: TGTGCCTGGAGTCCTAGCGGGCAAAACACAGATACGCAGTATTTT

size: .
J: TRBJ2-5
D: .
V: TRBV7-2
CDR3: CASSFPGTAGGETQYF
DNA: TGTGCCAGCAGCTTCCCTGGGACAGCCGGGGGGGAGACCCAGTACTTC

size: .
J: TRBJ2-2
D: .
V: TRBV11-2
CDR3: CASSSGLGPSELFF
DNA: TGTGCCAGCAGCTCGGGACTGGGTCCTAGCGAGCTGTTTTTT

size: .
J: TRBJ1-1
D: .
V: TRBV5-5
CDR3: CASSLVSPTEAFF
DNA: TGTGCCAGCAGCTTGGTCAGTCCCACTGAAGCTTTCTTT

size: once
J: TRBJ2-2
D: TRBD2
V: TRBV25-1
CDR3: CASSELADTGELFF
DNA: TGTGCCAGCAGTGAACTAGCGGACACCGGGGAGCTGTTTTTT

size: .
J: TRBJ1-4
D: .
V: TRBV6-5
CDR3: CASSNGAGTNEKLFF
DNA: TGTGCCAGCAGTAATGGTGCAGGGACTAATGAAAAACTGTTTTTT

size: .
J: TRBJ2-7
D: TRBD1
V: TRBV5-1
CDR3: CASSAGQDAYEQYF
DNA: TGCGCCAGCAGCGCCGGACAGGACGCCTACGAGCAGTACTTC

size: .
J: TRBJ2-1
D: .
V: TRBV12-3/TRBV12-4
CDR3: CASTDSYNEQFF
DNA: TGTGCCAGCACGGACAGCTACAATGAGCAGTTCTTC

size: .
J: TRBJ2-2
D: TRBD2
V: TRBV5-5
CDR3: CASSSSLAGMTGELFF
DNA: TGTGCCAGCAGCTCTTCGCTAGCGGGGATGACCGGGGAGCTGTTTTTT

size: .
J: TRBJ2-3
D: TRBD2
V: TRBV28
CDR3: CASRKGLAGGTSTDTQYF
DNA: TGTGCCAGCAGAAAGGGACTAGCGGGAGGGACTAGCACAGATACGCAGTATTTT

size: .
J: TRBJ1-3
D: .
V: TRBV5-8
CDR3: CASSGDSKGNTIYF
DNA: TGTGCCAGCAGCGGGGACTCCAAGGGAAACACCATATATTTT

size: .
J: TRBJ2-1
D: TRBD2
V: TRBV6-5
CDR3: CASSTGLADYNEQFF
DNA: TGTGCCAGCAGTACGGGACTAGCGGACTACAATGAGCAGTTCTTC

size: .
J: TRBJ1-1
D: .
V: TRBV2
CDR3: CASTQGRGLNTEAFF
DNA: TGTGCCAGCACCCAAGGGAGGGGATTGAACACTGAAGCTTTCTTT

size: .
J: TRBJ2-7
D: .
V: TRBV27
CDR3: CASSPSYEQYF
DNA: TGTGCCAGCAGTCCGTCCTACGAGCAGTACTTC

size: .
J: TRBJ1-2
D: TRBD1
V: TRBV28
CDR3: CASSLLGGGQSYGYTF
DNA: TGTGCCAGCAGTTTACTGGGAGGGGGACAGAGCTATGGCTACACCTTC

size: .
J: TRBJ1-1
D: TRBD1
V: TRBV7-9
CDR3: CASSLSGTGITEAFF
DNA: TGTGCCAGCAGCTTGTCCGGGACAGGGATCACTGAAGCTTTCTTT

size: .
J: TRBJ1-5
D: TRBD1
V: TRBV7-2
CDR3: CASSFSGTGGGASNQPQHF
DNA: TGTGCCAGCAGCTTTTCAGGGACAGGAGGGGGGGCGAGCAATCAGCCCCAGCATTTT

size: .
J: TRBJ2-3
D: TRBD2
V: TRBV27
CDR3: CASSLSSGRGDTQYF
DNA: TGTGCCAGCAGTTTAAGTAGCGGGAGGGGAGATACGCAGTATTTT

size: .
J: TRBJ2-3
D: .
V: TRBV9
CDR3: CASSQGVDTQYF
DNA: TGTGCCAGCAGCCAAGGGGTGGATACGCAGTATTTT

size: .
J: TRBJ1-3
D: TRBD1
V: TRBV5-6
CDR3: CASSLTGDSPLSGNTIYF
DNA: TGTGCCAGCAGTTTGACCGGGGACAGTCCCCTCTCTGGAAACACCATATATTTT

size: .
J: TRBJ2-7
D: .
V: TRBV18
CDR3: CASSPSGGMAYEQYF
DNA: TGTGCCAGCTCACCCTCCGGAGGAATGGCCTACGAGCAGTACTTC

size: .
J: TRBJ1-1
D: .
V: TRBV4-1
CDR3: CASSQVGSMNTEAFF
DNA: TGCGCCAGCAGCCAGGTGGGGTCCATGAACACTGAAGCTTTCTTT

size: .
J: TRBJ2-6
D: .
V: TRBV7-9
CDR3: CASSATGPSSGANVLTF
DNA: TGTGCCAGCAGCGCGACAGGACCGAGCTCTGGGGCCAACGTCCTGACTTTC

size: .
J: TRBJ1-4
D: TRBD1
V: TRBV27
CDR3: CASSRDREEGEKLFF
DNA: TGTGCCAGCAGTCGGGACAGGGAAGAGGGTGAAAAACTGTTTTTT

size: .
J: TRBJ2-7
D: .
V: TRBV27
CDR3: CASRATGLEQYF
DNA: TGTGCCAGCAGGGCGACAGGTCTCGAGCAGTACTTC

size: .
J: TRBJ1-1
D: TRBD1
V: TRBV5-1
CDR3: CASIPQGGGTEAFF
DNA: TGCGCCAGCATCCCCCAGGGGGGAGGCACTGAAGCTTTCTTT

size: .
J: TRBJ2-1
D: .
V: TRBV11-2
CDR3: CASSPGEGSAHEQFF
DNA: TGTGCCAGCAGCCCCGGCGAGGGGAGCGCGCATGAGCAGTTCTTC

size: once
J: TRBJ1-2
D: .
V: TRBV7-9
CDR3: CASSSTTDQRGYTF
DNA: TGTGCCAGCAGCTCTACGACGGATCAAAGGGGCTACACCTTC

size: .
J: TRBJ1-1
D: TRBD1
V: TRBV6-5
CDR3: CATGGALNTEAFF
DNA: TGTGCCACAGGGGGCGCGTTGAACACTGAAGCTTTCTTT